These 14 T cell receptor beta chains were sequenced from one sample in a study of tumor-infiltrating lymphocytes in primary liver carcinoma. Germline DNA was extracted alongside blood RNA, which was obtained from unsorted whole blood. A primer in the constant region served to generate TCR beta cDNA from 500 to 600 ng of total RNA. Library construction for TCR beta comprised three nested multiplex PCR rounds performed with slightly modified ARM-PCR. A C-beta reverse primer and TRBV1-TRBV30 forward primers served in each of the first two PCR rounds, at 10 cycles apiece. TCRdb independently ran MiXCR on the multiplex PCR reads; one entry per CDR3 protein. The sample has approximately 340,000 distinct CDR3 sequences, less than 70% seen once; the top ten hold about 6%. The sample comprised peripheral blood. The receptors derive from a man between 40 and 49 years old with primary liver carcinoma and hepatitis B virus infection.

In this sample, this clonotype turned up a few times. The chain carries TRBV28 and TRBJ2-7; tentatively, D is TRBD2 (5 bases). Germline loops: CDR1 MDHEN, CDR2 SYDVKM. The CDR3 totals 14 residues. The germline V and J ends were trimmed by 5 bases and 6 bases, with 17 bases remaining between them. The CDR3 region has the DNA TGTGCCAGCAGTCTTACTAGGGCCACCTCCGAGCAGTACTTC. It encodes CASSLTRATSEQYF. The full variable domain, completed using reference TRBV28 and TRBJ2-7, is DVKVTQSSRYLVKRTGEKVFLECVQDMDHENMFWYRQDPGLGLRLIYFSYDVKMKEKGDIPEGYSVSREKKERFSLILESASTNQTSMYLCASSLTRATSEQYFGPGTRLTVT.

As for this clonotype: One end of the junction does not line up with germline, which may come from a read error. The gene calls are TRBV11-2 and TRBJ2-7, with 7 bases identical to TRBD2. Germline V lookup: CDR1 SGHAT, CDR2 FQNNGV. The CDR3 is 15 amino acids. CDR3 sequence: CASNQLALSSHEQYF. As DNA, the CDR3 is TGTGCCAGCAACCAACTAGCGCTTAGCTCCCACGAGCAGTACTTC.

The V gene is TRBV10-3, the J gene TRBJ2-5; D unclear. The V and J ends lost 3 bases and 5 bases respectively, with 16 bases between them. Per the germline V gene, CDR1 is ENHRY and CDR2 is SYGVKD. This CDR3 spans 15 amino acids. CDR3 loop: CAISDGSATVETQYF. The CDR3, as DNA: TGTGCCATCAGTGACGGATCGGCGACGGTGGAGACCCAGTACTTC.

Turning to this clonotype: A single base separates this from a much larger clone, so it may be a read error. The chain carries TRBV4-1 and TRBJ2-2; D is perhaps TRBD2 (6 bases). Germline assignment: CDR1 MGHRA and CDR2 YSYEKL. The CDR3 has 14 amino acids. Trimming took 9 bases from V and 4 from J, leaving 15 bases between them. The DNA for the CDR3 is TGCGCCAGTACGGCTAGCGTGGGCACCGGGGAGCTGTTTTTT. Its protein product is CASTASVGTGELFF.

The chain links TRBV6-6 to TRBJ1-2; TRBD1 might be the D (6 bases). The germline V gene has CDR1 MNHNY and CDR2 SVGAGI (reference sequence). The CDR3 has 13 residues. V dropped 10 bases and J dropped 4 bases, with 16 bases sitting between them. In nucleotides, the CDR3 is TGTGCCACCGGAGGGGGGCGCCGCTATGGCTACACCTTC. Encoded protein: CATGGGRRYGYTF.

Details on this clonotype: Being one base from a much bigger clone, this may be a read error. The chain has TRBV10-3 and TRBJ2-1; 9 bases fit TRBD1. The CDR3 totals 15 residues. The V gene's germline CDR1 is ENHRY and CDR2 SYGVKD. The CDR3 reads CAIRNTGGSFNEQFF. The CDR3 DNA reads as TGTGCCATCAGAAATACAGGGGGCTCCTTCAATGAGCAGTTCTTC.

On this clonotype: A much larger clone sits a single nucleotide away, making a read error possible. The chain carries TRBV6-1 and TRBJ2-3; 13 nucleotides match TRBD2. CDR1 and CDR2 (germline): MNHNS, SASEGT. The CDR3 length is 18 residues. The CDR3 spells CASSEGGLAGSSTDTRYF. The DNA for the CDR3 is TGTGCCAGCAGTGAAGGGGGACTAGCGGGGTCTAGCACAGATACGCGGTATTTT.

Note on this clonotype: The CDR3 end shows no conserved phenylalanine or tryptophan, and so a read error is likely. This sequence joins TRBV11-3 and TRBJ1-1; D unresolved. Trimming cost V 1 base and J 3 bases, with 6 bases left between them. The germline CDR1 and CDR2 sequences are SGHNT and YENEEA. CDR3 size: 13 residues. The CDR3 sequence is CASSLVLDTEAFY. CDR3 DNA: TGTGCCAGCAGCTTAGTACTGGACACTGAAGCTTTCTAT.

Turning to this clonotype: This clone may be a read error of a much larger clone one base away. The V call is TRBV6-2 or TRBV6-3, the J call TRBJ2-1, with D perhaps TRBD2 (5 bases). CDR3 size: 14 residues. V lost 1 base to trimming and J lost 9 bases, with 13 bases between them. Germline CDR1 reads MNHEY; CDR2 reads SVGEGT. CDR3 in amino acids: CASSYWQEASEQFF. The CDR3 nucleotides read TGTGCCAGCAGTTACTGGCAGGAGGCTAGTGAGCAGTTCTTC.

The chain uses TRBV11-2 and TRBJ1-5; D may be TRBD1 (6 bases). CDR3 length: 13 amino acids. Germline V CDR1 and CDR2: SGHAT, FQNNGV. V was clipped by 10 bases and J by 8 bases, with 18 bases between them. CDR3 in DNA: TGTGCCACCATCTTGGGGGCGGTGGAGCCCCAGCATTTT. Translating it yields CATILGAVEPQHF.

A single count supports this clonotype. The junction does not match germline at one end; this may be a read error. This rearrangement joins TRBV14 to TRBJ2-7, with 8 bases lining up with TRBD2. Germline V gene lookup returns CDR1 SGHDN and CDR2 FVKESK. The CDR3 loop spans 14 amino acids. The DNA of the CDR3 is TGTGCCAGCGGCCAGCGGGGACTAGTTCGCGAGCAGTACTTC. The encoded protein is CASGQRGLVREQYF.

There are a few counts of this clonotype. Since a much larger clone is just one base distant, this may be a read error. The chain has TRBV10-3 and TRBJ2-2; D gene unclear. The CDR3 is 12 amino acids. The germline CDR1 and CDR2 sequences are ENHRY and SYGVKD. The CDR3 loop is CVIKRNTGELFF. The CDR3, as DNA: TGTGTCATCAAACGGAACACCGGGGAGCTGTTTTTT.

About this clonotype itself: Compared with germline, one end of the junction differs, possibly owing to a read error. The chain recombines TRBV11-2 with TRBJ2-2; weak D call: TRBD2 (5 bases). Per germline, CDR1 SGHAT and CDR2 FQNNGV. CDR3 length equals 14 residues. This CDR3 reads CASSRRGNTVELFF. CDR3 nucleotide sequence: TGTGCCAGTAGCCGCCGAGGGAACACCGTGGAGCTCTTTTTT.

A note on this clonotype: A read error may explain this, as a much larger clone is one base away. The chain couples TRBV6-5 to TRBJ2-5, with TRBD2 matching 9 bases. Losses at the gene ends were 0 bases for V and 1 base for J; bases not matched to a gene: 6. The CDR3 consists of 17 residues. Germline-derived CDR1 and CDR2 are MNHEY and SVGAGI. For the CDR3, the DNA is TGTGCCAGCAGTTACTCCGGACTAGCGAGACCCCAAGAGACCCAGTACTTC. Translating gives CASSYSGLARPQETQYF.